This T cell receptor beta chain was found in a study of T cells in Graves' hyperthyroidism and ophthalmopathy. Study findings and constraints: The model predicted ophthalmopathy a median roughly 6.3 months before onset. Using 13 V-J features, a model discriminated ophthalmopathy from stable hyperthyroidism.

In regard to this clonotype: Its antigen is not known.

Germline V gene lookup returns CDR1 ENHRY and CDR2 SYGVKD. Losses at the gene ends were 0 bases for V and 16 bases for J; bases not matched to a gene: 3. CDR3 length: 11 residues. Inclusion characteristics of ophthalmopathy patients comprised a Clinical Activity Score of at least 3, a NOSPECS grade of at least 4, and duration under 3 months. The PBMCs were taken from more than 8 ml of fresh peripheral blood. TCR beta CDR3 sequences were amplified from RNA transcripts. In the first-round RT-PCR of the TCR CDR3, the HTBI primer set was used. MiXCR, applied by TCRdb to the multiplex PCR reads, yields one record per CDR3 protein. This table has about 640,000 distinct CDR3 sequences, about 20% appearing once.

Sequenced input: blood. The chain joins TRBV10-3 to TRBJ2-1; 7 bases map to TRBD1. The origin of this receptor is a man aged 30-40 years with Graves' ophthalmopathy. The CDR3 nucleotides read TGTGCCATCAGTGAGTCAAGGGGGCAATTCTTC. Its translation: CAISESRGQFF.